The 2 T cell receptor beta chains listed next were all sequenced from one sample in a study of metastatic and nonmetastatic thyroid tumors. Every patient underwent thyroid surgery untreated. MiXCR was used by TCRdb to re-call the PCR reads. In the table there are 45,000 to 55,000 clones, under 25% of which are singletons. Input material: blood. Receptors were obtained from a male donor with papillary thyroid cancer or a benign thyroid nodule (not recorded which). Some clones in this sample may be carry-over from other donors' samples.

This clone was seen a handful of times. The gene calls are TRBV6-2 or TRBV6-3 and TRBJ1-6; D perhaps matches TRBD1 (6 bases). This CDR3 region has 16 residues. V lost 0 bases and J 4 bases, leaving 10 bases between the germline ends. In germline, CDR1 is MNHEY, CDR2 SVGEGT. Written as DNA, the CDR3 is TGTGCCAGCAGTTACTCTAGGCAGGGGTATAATTCACCCCTCCACTTT. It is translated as CASSYSRQGYNSPLHF.

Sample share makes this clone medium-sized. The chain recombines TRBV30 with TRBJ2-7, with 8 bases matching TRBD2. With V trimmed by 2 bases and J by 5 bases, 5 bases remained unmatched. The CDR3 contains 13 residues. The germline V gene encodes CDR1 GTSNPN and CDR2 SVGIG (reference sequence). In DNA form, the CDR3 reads TGTGCCTGGAGTCTGACTAGCGTCCACGAGCAGTACTTC. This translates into CAWSLTSVHEQYF. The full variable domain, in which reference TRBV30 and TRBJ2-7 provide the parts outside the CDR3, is SQTIHQWPATLVQPVGSPLSLECTVEGTSNPNLYWYRQAAGRGLQLLFYSVGIGQISSEVPQNLSASRPQDRQFILSSKKLLLSDSGFYLCAWSLTSVHEQYFGPGTRLTVT.